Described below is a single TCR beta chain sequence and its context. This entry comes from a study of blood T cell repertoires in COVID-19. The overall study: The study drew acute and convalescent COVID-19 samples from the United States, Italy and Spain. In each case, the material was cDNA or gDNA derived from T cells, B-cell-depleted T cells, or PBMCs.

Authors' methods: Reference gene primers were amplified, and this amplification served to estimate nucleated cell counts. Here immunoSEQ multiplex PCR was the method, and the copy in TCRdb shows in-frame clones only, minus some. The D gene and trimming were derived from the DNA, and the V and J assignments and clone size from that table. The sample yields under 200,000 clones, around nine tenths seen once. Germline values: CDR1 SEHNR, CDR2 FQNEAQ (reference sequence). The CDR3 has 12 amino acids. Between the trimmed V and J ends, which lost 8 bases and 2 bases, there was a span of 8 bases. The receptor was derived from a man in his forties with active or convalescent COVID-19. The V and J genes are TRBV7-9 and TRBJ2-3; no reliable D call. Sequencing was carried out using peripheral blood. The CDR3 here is CASQRSTDTQYF. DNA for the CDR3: TGTGCCAGCCAACGGTCCACAGATACGCAGTATTTT.